The source of this T cell receptor (beta chain) is a study of blood T cell repertoires in COVID-19 (dated by TCRdb to between 2020 and 2021). With regard to the full study: Collaborator samples came from the United States, Italy and Spain and covered acute and convalescent phases of COVID-19. The prospective study material was composed of cDNA or gDNA derived from T cells, B-cell-depleted T cells, or PBMCs. Deeply sampled blood TCRbeta repertoires from subjects exposed to, actively infected with, or recovered from COVID-19 were included in the dataset. The repertoires were made available in a free public database intended to serve as a resource for research on the immune response to SARS-CoV-2. Samples came from the ongoing ImmuneRACE study (first 160 participants) plus 1,254 subjects from 6 global collaborators. A de-identified subject ID, COVID-19 status, age in years and sex were almost always included in the sample metadata. Where available, HLA class I and class II types were obtained from metadata supplied by the sample provider rather than from assay-based typing.

TCRbeta CDR3 regions were amplified from genomic DNA using the immunoSEQ Assay, a bias-controlled multiplex PCR. In the original analysis: The number of nucleated cells in each sample was estimated by amplification of reference gene primers within the assay. To quantify the absolute abundance of each unique TCRbeta CDR3 rearrangement, sequence reads were collapsed and filtered. For each sample, productive Simpson clonality was calculated as the square root of Simpson's diversity index across productive rearrangements. Held by TCRdb, this immuneACCESS table contains in-frame sequences only and omits some clones. Under half of the omission traces to an unresolved V gene where checked; the cause of the rest is unknown. V, J and clone size derive from that table, while D and trimming were established from the DNA sequence. This sample is represented by approximately 140,000 clones; roughly 84% of them were singletons. The leading ten clones occupy about 18% of the sample.

Comment on this clone: Its recognized antigen is unknown. No base quality information exists; no much larger clone differs at one position.

Whole blood was collected in K2EDTA tubes by collaborating institutions according to the institutions' own protocols. Collaborator samples were shipped for TCRbeta analysis as frozen whole blood, isolated PBMCs, or DNA extracted from either sample type. The germline V gene (reference sequence) gives CDR1 as GTSNPN and CDR2 as SVGIG. The CDR3 spans 12 residues, from the cysteine through the phenylalanine. Only the CDR3 portion is preserved as DNA: 36 bases, with reading frame beginning at the first base. V is cut back by 8 bases and J by 3 bases, with 6 bases in the junction unmatched. Broader findings and caveats from the paper: The amount of clinical and demographic metadata varied by source and participant and was provided uncurated.

The chain is made from TRBV30 and TRBJ1-2; the central 7 bases match TRBD1. The clonotype was recovered from an elderly woman with acute or convalescent COVID-19. Sample: peripheral blood. The CDR3 protein sequence reads: CARRTGDYGYTF. The bases read TGTGCCCGACGGACAGGCGACTATGGCTACACCTTC.